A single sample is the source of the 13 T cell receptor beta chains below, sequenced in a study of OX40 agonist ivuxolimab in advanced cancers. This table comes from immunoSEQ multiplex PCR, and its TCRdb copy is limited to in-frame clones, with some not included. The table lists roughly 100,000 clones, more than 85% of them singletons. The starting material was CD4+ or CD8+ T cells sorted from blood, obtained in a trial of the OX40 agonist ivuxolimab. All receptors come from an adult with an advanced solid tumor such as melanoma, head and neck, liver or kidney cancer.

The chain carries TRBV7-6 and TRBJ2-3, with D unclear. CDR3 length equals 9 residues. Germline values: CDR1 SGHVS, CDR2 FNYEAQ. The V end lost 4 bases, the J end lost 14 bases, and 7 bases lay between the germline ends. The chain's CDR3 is CASSSSPYF. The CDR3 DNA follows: TGTGCCAGCAGCTCGAGCCCGTATTTT.

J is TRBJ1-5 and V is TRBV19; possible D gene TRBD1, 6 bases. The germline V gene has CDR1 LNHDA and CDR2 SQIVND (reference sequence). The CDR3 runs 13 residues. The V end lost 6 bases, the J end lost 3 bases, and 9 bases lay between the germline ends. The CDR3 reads CASSGQYNQPQHF. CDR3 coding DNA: TGTGCCAGTAGCGGACAGTACAATCAGCCCCAGCATTTT.

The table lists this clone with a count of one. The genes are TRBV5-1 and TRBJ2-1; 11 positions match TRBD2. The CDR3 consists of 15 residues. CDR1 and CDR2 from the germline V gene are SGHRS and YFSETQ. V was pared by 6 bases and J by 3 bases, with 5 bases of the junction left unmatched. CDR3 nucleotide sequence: TGCGCCAGCACCTATAGCGGGAGGGGCTACAATGAGCAGTTCTTC. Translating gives CASTYSGRGYNEQFF.

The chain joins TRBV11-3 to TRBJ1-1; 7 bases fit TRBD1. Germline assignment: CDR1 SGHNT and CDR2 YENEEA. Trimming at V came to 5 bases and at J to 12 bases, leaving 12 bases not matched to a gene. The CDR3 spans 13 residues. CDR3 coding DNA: TGTGCCAGCAGCCCCTCCAGGGGGGGCCAGACTTTCTTT. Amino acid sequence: CASSPSRGGQTFF.

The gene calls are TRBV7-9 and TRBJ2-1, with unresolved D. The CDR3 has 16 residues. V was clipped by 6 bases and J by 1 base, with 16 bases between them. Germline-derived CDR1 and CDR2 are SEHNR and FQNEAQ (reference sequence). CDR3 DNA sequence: TGTGCCAGCAGTCAGCCCCGGGCTCATTCCTACAATGAGCAGTTCTTC. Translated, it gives CASSQPRAHSYNEQFF.

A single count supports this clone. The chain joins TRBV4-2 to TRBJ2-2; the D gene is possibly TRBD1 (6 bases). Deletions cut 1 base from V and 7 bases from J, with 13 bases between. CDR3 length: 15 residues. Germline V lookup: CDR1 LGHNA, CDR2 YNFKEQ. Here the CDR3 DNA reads TGTGCCAGCAGCCAAGCCAGACAGGTTAACGGGGAGCTGTTTTTT. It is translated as CASSQARQVNGELFF.

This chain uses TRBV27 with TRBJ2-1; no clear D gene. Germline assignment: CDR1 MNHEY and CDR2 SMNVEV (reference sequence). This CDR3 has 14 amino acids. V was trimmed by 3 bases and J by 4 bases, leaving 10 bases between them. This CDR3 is CASSFFGAYNEQFF. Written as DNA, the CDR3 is TGTGCCAGCAGTTTTTTCGGTGCGTACAATGAGCAGTTCTTC.

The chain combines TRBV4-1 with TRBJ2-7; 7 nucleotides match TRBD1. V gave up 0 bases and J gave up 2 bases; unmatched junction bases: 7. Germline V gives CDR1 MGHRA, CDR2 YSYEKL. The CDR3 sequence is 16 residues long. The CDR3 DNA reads TGCGCCAGCAGCCAAGAAAACGGGACAGCGCCCTACGAGCAGTACGTC. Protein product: CASSQENGTAPYEQYV.

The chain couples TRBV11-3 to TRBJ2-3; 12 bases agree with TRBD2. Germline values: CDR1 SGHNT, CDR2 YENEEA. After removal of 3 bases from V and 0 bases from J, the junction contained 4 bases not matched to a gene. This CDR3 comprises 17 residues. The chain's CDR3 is CASSLGLAGASTDTQYF. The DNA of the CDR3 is TGTGCCAGCAGCTTGGGACTAGCGGGTGCTAGCACAGATACGCAGTATTTT.

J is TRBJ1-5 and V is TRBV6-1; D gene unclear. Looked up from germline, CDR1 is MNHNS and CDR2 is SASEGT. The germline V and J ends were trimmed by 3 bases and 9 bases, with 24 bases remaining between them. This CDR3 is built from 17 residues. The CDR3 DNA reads TGTGCCAGCAGTGATACTGGCTTAAGCGAGGGAAGGAGGCCCCAGCATTTT. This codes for CASSDTGLSEGRRPQHF.

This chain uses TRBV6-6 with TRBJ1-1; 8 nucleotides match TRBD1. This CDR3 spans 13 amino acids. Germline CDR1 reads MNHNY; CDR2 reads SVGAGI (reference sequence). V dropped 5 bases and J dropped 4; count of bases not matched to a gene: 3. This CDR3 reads CASSDTGGTEAFF. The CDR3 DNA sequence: TGTGCCAGCAGTGATACAGGGGGCACTGAAGCTTTCTTT.

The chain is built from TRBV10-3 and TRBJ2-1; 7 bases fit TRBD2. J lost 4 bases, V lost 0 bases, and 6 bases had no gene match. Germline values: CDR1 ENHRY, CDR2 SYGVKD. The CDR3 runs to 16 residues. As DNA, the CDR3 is TGTGCCATCAGTGAGTCTATCGGGGGGAAATACAATGAGCAGTTCTTC. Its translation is CAISESIGGKYNEQFF.

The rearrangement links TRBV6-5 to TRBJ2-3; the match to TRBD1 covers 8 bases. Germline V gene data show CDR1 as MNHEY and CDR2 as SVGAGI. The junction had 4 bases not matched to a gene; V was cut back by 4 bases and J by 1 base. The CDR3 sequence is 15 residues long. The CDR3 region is CASSSGGRGTDTQYF. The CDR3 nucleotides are TGTGCCAGCAGTTCAGGGGGCCGGGGCACAGATACGCAGTATTTT.